The clone carrying this T cell receptor beta chain was seen a few times. Assay used: immunoSEQ multiplex PCR; TCRdb lists only in-frame clones, some missing. This sample has about 1 million clones; approximately 72% occur once, and the top ten carry 1.4%. This sample stems from a study of shared clonotypes between healthy human individuals. The germline V gene has CDR1 LNHDA and CDR2 SQIVND (reference sequence). Trimming pared 3 bases from V and 6 bases from J, leaving 9 bases between. The CDR3 is made up of 13 amino acids. The sequence came from a man aged 18 to 30 in good health. This chain uses TRBV19 with TRBJ2-4, with D perhaps matching TRBD2 (6 bases). Sequencing was done on a sample of memory CD4+ T cells sorted from blood. Stated subset: CD45RA-negative fraction. The CDR3 coding sequence is TGTGCCAGTAGTATGGAGGGAAGAAACATTCAGTACTTC. It translates to CASSMEGRNIQYF.